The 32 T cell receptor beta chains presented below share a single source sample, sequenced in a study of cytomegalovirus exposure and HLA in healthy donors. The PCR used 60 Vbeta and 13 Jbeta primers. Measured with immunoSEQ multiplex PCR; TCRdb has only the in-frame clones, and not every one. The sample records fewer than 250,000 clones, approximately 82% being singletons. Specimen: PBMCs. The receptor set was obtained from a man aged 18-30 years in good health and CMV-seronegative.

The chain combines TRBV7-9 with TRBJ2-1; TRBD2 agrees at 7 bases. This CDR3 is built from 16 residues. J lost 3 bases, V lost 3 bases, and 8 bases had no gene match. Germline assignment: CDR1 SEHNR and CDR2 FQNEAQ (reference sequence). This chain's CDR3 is CASSFVERGFYNEQFF. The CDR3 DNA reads TGTGCCAGCAGCTTTGTTGAGCGGGGCTTCTACAATGAGCAGTTCTTC.

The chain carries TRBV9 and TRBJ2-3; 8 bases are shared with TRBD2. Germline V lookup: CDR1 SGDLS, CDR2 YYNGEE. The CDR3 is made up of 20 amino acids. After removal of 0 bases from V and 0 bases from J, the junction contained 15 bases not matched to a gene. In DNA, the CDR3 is TGTGCCAGCAGCGTAGAGGGAGGCGGGAGGAACCCCCATAGCACAGATACGCAGTATTTT. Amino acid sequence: CASSVEGGGRNPHSTDTQYF.

CDR3 nucleotides: TGTGCCAGCAGCTTAACTCATAGTTCCTACAATGAGCAGTTCTTC. Protein: CASSLTHSSYNEQFF. The V call is TRBV7-9, the J call TRBJ2-1, with D unclear. V was clipped by 2 bases and J by 1 base, with 9 bases between them. This CDR3 contains 15 residues. Germline V gives CDR1 SEHNR, CDR2 FQNEAQ (reference sequence).

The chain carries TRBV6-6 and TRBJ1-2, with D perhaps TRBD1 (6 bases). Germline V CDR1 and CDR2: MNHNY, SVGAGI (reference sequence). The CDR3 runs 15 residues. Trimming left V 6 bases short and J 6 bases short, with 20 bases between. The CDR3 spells CASSPRGGNRDGYTF. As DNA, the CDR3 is TGTGCCAGCAGCCCGAGGGGGGGGAATAGGGATGGCTACACCTTC.

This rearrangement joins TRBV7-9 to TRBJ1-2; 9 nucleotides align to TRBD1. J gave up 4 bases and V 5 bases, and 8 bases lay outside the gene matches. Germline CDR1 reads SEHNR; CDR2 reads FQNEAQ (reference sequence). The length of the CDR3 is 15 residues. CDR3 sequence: CASSLDRGSSYGYTF. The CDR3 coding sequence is TGTGCCAGCAGCCTCGACAGGGGGAGCTCCTATGGCTACACCTTC.

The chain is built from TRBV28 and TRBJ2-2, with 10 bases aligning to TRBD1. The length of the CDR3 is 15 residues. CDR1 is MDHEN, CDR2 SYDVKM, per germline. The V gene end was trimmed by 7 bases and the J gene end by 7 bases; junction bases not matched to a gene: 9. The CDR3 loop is CASNVPGQGFGELFF. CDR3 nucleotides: TGTGCCAGCAATGTCCCGGGACAGGGGTTCGGGGAGCTGTTTTTT.

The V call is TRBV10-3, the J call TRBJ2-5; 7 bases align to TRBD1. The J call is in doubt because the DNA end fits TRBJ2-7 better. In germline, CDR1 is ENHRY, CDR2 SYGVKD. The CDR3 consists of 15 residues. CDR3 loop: CAISQGGRTNYEQYF. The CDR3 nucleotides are TGTGCCATTTCCCAAGGGGGCCGGACAAACTACGAGCAGTACTTC.

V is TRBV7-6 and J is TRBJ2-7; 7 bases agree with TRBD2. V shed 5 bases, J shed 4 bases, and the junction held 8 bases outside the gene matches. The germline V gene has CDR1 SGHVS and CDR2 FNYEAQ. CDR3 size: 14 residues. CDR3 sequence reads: CASSLAKGGYEQYF. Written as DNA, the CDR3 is TGTGCCAGCAGCCTCGCCAAGGGAGGGTACGAGCAGTACTTC.

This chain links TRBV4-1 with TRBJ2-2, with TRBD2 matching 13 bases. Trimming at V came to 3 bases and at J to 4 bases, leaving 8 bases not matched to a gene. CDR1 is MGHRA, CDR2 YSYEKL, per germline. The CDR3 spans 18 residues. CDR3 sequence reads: CASSHFFGLAGATGELFF. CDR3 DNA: TGCGCCAGCAGCCATTTCTTCGGACTAGCGGGAGCCACCGGGGAGCTGTTTTTT.

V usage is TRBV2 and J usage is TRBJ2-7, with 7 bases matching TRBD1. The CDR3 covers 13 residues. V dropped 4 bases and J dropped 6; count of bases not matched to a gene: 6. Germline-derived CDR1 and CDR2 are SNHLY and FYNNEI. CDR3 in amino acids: CASSAYRGAEQYF. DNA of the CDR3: TGTGCCAGCAGTGCCTACAGGGGTGCCGAGCAGTACTTC.

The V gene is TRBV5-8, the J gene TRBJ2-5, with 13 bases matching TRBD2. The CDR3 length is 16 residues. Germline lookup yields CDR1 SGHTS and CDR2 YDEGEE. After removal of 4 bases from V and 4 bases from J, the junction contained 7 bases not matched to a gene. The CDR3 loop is CASSPARTSGRETQYF. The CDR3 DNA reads TGTGCCAGCAGCCCAGCAAGGACTAGCGGGAGAGAGACCCAGTACTTC.

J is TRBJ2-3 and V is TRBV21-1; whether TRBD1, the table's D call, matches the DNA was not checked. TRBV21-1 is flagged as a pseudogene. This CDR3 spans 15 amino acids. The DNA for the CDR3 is TGTGCCAGCAGCCGACGACAGGGGTCCCCAGATACGCAGTATTTT. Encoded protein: CASSRRQGSPDTQYF.

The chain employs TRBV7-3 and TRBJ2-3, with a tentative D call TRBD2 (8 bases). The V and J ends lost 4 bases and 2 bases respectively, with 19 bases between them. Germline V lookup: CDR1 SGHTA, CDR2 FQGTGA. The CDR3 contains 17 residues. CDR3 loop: CASSSGGRREATDTQYF. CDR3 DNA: TGTGCCAGCAGCTCAGGGGGTCGGCGGGAGGCCACAGATACGCAGTATTTT.

The CDR3 spells CASSEADTDTQYF. The CDR3 DNA follows: TGTGCCAGCAGTGAGGCGGACACAGATACGCAGTATTTT. The genes are TRBV25-1 and TRBJ2-3; no firm D call. CDR3 length: 13 amino acids. The germline CDR1 and CDR2 sequences are MGHDK and SYGVNS. Trimming cost V 3 bases and J 2 bases, with 6 bases left between them.

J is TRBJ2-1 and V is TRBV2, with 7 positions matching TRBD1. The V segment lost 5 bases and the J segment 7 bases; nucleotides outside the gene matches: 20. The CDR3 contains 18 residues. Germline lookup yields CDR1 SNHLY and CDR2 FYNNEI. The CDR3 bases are TGTGCCAGCAGTCCCCCAGGTGGATGGCGGCCCAGGGGGAATGAGCAGTTCTTC. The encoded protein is CASSPPGGWRPRGNEQFF.

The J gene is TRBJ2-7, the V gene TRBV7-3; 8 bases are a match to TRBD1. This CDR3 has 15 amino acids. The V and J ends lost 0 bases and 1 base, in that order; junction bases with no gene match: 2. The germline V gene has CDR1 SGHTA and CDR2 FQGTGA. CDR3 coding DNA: TGTGCCAGCAGCTTAACCGGGACAGGTTCCTACGAGCAGTACTTC. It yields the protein CASSLTGTGSYEQYF.

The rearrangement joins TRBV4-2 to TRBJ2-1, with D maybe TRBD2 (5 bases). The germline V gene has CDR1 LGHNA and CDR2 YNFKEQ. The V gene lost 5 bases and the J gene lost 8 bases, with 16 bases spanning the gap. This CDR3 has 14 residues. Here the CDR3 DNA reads TGTGCCAGCAGCGACCGGGCCCAGAGGGATGAGCAGTTCTTC. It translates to CASSDRAQRDEQFF.

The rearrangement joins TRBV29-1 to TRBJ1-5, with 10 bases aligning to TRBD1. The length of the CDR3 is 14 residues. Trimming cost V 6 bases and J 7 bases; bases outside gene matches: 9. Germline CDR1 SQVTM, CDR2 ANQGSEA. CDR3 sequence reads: CSVSDRGQGQPQHF. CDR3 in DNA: TGCAGCGTCTCAGACAGGGGGCAAGGCCAGCCCCAGCATTTT.

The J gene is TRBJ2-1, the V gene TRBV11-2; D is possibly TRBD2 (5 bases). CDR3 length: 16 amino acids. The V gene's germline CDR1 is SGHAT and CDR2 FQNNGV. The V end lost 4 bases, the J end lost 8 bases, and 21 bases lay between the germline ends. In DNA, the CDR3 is TGTGCCAGCAGCTCAAATAATGGCGGAAGAGCGGATGAGCAGTTCTTC. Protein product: CASSSNNGGRADEQFF.

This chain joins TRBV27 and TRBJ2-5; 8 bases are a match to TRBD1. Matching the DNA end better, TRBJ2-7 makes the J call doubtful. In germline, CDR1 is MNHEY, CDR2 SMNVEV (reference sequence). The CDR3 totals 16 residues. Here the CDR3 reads CASSLGRRGHYSEQYF. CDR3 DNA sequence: TGTGCCAGCAGTTTAGGGCGCAGGGGGCATTATTCCGAGCAGTACTTC.

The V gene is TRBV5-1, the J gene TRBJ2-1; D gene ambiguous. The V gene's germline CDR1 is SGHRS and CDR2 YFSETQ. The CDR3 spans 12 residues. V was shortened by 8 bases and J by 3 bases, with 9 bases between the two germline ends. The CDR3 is CASSLDYNEQFF. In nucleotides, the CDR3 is TGCGCCAGTTCCCTAGACTACAATGAGCAGTTCTTC.

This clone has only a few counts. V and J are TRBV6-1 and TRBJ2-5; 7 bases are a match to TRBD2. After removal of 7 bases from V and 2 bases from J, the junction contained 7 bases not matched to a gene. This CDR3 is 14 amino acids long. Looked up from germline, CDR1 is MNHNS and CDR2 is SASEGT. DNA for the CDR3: TGTGCCAGCATCCTGGTAGCGGGTCAAGAGACCCAGTACTTC. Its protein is CASILVAGQETQYF.

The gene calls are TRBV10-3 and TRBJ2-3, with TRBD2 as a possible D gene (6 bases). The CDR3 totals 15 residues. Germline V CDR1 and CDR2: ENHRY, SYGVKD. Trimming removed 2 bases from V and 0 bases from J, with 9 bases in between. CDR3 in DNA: TGTGCCATCAGTGAGGTGGAGGGGAGCACAGATACGCAGTATTTT. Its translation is CAISEVEGSTDTQYF.

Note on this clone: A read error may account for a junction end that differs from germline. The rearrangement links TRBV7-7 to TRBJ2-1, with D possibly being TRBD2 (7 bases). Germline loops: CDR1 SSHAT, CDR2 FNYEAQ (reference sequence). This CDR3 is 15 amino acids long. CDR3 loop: CASSTGGGGYNEQFF. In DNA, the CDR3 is TGTGCTAGCAGCACGGGGGGCGGTGGCTACAATGAGCAGTTCTTC.

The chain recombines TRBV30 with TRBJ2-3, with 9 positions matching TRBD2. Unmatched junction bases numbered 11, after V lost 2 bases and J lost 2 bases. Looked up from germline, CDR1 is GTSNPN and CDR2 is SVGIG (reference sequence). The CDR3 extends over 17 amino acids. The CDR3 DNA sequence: TGTGCCTGGAGTAAGGGCAGTCTAGCGGGATACACAGATACGCAGTATTTT. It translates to CAWSKGSLAGYTDTQYF.

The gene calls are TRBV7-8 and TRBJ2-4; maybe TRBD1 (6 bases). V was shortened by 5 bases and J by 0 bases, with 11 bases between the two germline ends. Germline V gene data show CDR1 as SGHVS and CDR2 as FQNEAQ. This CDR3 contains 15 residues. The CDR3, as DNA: TGTGCCAGCAGCCGGACAGAGCTAGCCAAAAACATTCAGTACTTC. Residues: CASSRTELAKNIQYF.

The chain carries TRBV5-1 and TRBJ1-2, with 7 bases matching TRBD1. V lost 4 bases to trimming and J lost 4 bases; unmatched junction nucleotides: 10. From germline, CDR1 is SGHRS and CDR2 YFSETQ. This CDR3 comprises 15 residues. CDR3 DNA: TGCGCCAGCAGCGCAAACAGGGGAGTAGGCTATGGCTACACCTTC. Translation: CASSANRGVGYGYTF.

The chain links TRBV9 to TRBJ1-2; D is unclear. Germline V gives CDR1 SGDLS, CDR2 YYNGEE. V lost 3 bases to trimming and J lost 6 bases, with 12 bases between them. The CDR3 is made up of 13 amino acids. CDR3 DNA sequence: TGTGCCAGCAGCGAAGACGGCGGAGATGGCTACACCTTC. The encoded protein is CASSEDGGDGYTF.

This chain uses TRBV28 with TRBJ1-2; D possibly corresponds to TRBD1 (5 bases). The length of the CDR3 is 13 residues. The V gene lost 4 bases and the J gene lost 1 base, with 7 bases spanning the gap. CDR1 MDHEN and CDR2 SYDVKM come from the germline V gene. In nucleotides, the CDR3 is TGTGCCAGCAGTTCGACAGTTAACTATGGCTACACCTTC. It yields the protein CASSSTVNYGYTF.

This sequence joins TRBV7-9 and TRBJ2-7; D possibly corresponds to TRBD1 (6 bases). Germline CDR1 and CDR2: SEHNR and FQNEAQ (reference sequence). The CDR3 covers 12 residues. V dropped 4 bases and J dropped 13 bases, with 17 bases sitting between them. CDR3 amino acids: CASSSPWLGAYF. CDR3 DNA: TGTGCCAGCAGCTCCCCATGGTTGGGGGCTTACTTC.

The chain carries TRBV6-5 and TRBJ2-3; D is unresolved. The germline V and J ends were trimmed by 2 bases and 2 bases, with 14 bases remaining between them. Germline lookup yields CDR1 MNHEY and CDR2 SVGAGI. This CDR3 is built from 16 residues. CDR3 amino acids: CASSYQVPPNTDTQYF. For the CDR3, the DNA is TGTGCCAGCAGTTACCAGGTCCCCCCTAACACAGATACGCAGTATTTT.

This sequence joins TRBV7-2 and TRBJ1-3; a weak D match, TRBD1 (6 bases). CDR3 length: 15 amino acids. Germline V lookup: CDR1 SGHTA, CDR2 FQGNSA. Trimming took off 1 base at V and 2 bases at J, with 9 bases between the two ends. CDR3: CASSLEDSTGNTIYF. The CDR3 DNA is TGTGCCAGCAGCTTAGAGGACAGTACTGGAAACACCATATATTTT.